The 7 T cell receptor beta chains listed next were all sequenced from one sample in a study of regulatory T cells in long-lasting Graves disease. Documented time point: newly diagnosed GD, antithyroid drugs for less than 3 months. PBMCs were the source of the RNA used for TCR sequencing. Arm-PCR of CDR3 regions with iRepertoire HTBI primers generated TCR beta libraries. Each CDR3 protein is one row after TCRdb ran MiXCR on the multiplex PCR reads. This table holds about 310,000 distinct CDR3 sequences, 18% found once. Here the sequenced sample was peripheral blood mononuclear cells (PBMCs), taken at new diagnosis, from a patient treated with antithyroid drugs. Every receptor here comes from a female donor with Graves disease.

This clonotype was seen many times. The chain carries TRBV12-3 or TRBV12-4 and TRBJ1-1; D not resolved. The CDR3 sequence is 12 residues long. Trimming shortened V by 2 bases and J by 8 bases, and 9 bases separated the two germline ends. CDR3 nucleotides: TGTGCCAGCAGTTTAAGCAGTTTGGAAGCTTTCTTT. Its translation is CASSLSSLEAFF.

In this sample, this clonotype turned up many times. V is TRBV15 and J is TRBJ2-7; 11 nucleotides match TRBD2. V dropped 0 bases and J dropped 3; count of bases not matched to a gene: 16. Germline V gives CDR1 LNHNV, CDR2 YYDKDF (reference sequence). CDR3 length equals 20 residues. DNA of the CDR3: TGTGCCACCAGCAGAGATTTGCGTATTAGCGGGAGGGCGTTTATCTACGAGCAGTACTTC. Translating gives CATSRDLRISGRAFIYEQYF. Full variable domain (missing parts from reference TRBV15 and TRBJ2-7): DAMVIQNPRYQVTQFGKPVTLSCSQTLNHNVMYWYQQKSSQAPKLLFHYYDKDFNNEADTPDNFQSRRPNTSFCFLDIRSPGLGDTAMYLCATSRDLRISGRAFIYEQYFGPGTRLTVT.

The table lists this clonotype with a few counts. The CDR3 region has the DNA TGTGCCAGCAGATTGAAACCGGGACAGGGAAACAATGAGCAGTTCTTC. It specifies CASRLKPGQGNNEQFF. The V and J genes are TRBV7-9 and TRBJ2-1; 9 positions match TRBD1. The J segment lost 5 bases and the V segment lost 6 bases, leaving 11 bases of the junction unmatched. CDR3 length: 16 residues. Germline CDR1 reads SEHNR; CDR2 reads FQNEAQ (reference sequence).

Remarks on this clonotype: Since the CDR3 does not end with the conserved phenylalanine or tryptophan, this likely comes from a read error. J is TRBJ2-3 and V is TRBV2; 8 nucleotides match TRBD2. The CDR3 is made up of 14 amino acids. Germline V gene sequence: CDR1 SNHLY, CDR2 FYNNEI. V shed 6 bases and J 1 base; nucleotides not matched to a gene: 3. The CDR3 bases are TGTGCCAGCAGGCGGACTAGCCGCACAGATACGCAGTATTCT. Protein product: CASRRTSRTDTQYS.

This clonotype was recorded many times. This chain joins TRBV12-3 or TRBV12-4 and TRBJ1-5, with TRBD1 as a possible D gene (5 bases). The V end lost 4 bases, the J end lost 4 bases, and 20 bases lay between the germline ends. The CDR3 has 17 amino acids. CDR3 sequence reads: CASSSAGIMGMNQPQHF. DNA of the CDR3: TGTGCCAGCAGTTCAGCAGGGATCATGGGGATGAATCAGCCCCAGCATTTT.

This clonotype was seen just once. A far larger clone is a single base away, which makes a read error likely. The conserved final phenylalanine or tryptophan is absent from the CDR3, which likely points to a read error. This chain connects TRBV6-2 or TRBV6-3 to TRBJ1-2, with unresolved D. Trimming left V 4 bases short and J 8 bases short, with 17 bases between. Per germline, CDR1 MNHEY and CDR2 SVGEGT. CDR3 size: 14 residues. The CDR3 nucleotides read TGTGCCAGCAGTTTAATGGGGTCCTTTGAAGGCTACACCTCC. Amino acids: CASSLMGSFEGYTS.

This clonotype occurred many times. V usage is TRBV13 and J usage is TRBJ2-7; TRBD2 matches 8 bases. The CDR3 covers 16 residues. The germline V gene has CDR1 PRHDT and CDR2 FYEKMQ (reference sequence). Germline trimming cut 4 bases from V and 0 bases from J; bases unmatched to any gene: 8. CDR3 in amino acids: CASSSTLAGYSYEQYF. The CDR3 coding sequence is TGTGCCAGCAGCTCCACCTTAGCGGGGTACTCCTACGAGCAGTACTTC. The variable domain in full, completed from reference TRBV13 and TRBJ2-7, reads AAGVIQSPRHLIKEKRETATLKCYPIPRHDTVYWYQQGPGQDPQFLISFYEKMQSDKGSIPDRFSAQQFSDYHSELNMSSLELGDSALYFCASSSTLAGYSYEQYFGPGTRLTVT.